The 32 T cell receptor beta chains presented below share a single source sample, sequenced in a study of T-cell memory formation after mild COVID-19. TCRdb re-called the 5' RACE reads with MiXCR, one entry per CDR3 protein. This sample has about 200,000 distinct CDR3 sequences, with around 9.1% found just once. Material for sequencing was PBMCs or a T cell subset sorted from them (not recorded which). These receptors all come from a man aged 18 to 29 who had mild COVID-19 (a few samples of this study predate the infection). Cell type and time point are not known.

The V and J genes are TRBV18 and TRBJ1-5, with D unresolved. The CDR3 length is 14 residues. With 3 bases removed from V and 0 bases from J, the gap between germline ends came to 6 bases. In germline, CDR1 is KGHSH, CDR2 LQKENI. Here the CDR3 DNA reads TGTGCCAGCTCACCGGCTAATAGCAATCAGCCCCAGCATTTT. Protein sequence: CASSPANSNQPQHF.

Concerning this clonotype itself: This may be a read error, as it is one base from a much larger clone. This CDR3 is CASSATGEETKYF. DNA for the CDR3: TGTGCCAGCAGCGCGACAGGGGAAGAGACCAAGTACTTC. The V gene is TRBV7-2, the J gene TRBJ2-5; 8 bases line up with TRBD1. CDR1 and CDR2 from the germline V gene are SGHTA and FQGNSA. This CDR3 comprises 13 residues.

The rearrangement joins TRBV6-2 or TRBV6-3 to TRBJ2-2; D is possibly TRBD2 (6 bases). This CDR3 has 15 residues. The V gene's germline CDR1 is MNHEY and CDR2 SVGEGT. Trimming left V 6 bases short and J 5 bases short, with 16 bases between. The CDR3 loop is CASRYRGFGTGELFF. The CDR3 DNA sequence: TGTGCCAGCAGATACCGGGGGTTTGGGACCGGGGAGCTGTTTTTT.

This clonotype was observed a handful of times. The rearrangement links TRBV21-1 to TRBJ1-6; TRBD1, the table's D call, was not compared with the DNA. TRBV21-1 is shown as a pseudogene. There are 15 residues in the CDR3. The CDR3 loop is CASSSRRGQDNTLHF. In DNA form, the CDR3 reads TGTGCCAGCAGCTCTCGTAGGGGACAGGATAACACCCTCCACTTT.

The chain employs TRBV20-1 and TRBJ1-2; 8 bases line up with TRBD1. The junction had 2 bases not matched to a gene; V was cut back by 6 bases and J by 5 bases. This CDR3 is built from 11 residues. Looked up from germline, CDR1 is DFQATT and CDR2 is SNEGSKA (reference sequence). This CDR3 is CSAYRGYGYTF. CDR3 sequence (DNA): TGCAGTGCATACAGGGGGTATGGCTACACCTTC.

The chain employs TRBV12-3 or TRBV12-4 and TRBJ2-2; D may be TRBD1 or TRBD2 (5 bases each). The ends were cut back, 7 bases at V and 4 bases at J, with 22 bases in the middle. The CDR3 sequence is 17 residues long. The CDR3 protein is CASTLLHGADSTGELFF. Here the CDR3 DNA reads TGTGCCAGCACTCTCCTCCACGGGGCAGATTCCACCGGGGAGCTGTTTTTT.

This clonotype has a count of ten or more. The CDR3 is CASSVRGQGDSYNEQFF. In nucleotides, the CDR3 is TGTGCCAGCAGCGTTCGCGGGCAGGGAGACTCCTACAATGAGCAGTTCTTC. The chain recombines TRBV9 with TRBJ2-1; either TRBD1 or TRBD2 may fit D (5 bases each). Trimming took 2 bases from V and 0 from J, leaving 15 bases between them. This CDR3 is built from 17 residues. CDR1 is SGDLS, CDR2 YYNGEE, per germline.

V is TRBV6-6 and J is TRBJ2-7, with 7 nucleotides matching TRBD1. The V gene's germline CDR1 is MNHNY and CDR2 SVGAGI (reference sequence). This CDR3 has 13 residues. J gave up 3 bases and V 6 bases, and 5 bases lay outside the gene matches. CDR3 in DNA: TGTGCCAGCAGACAGGGACAGAGCTACGAGCAGTACGTC. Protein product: CASRQGQSYEQYV.

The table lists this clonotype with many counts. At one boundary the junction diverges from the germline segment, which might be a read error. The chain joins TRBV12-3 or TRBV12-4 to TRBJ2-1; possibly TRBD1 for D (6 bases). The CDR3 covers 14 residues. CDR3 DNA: TGTGCCAGCAGCTTAGGTCAGGGGAACAATGAGCAGTTCTTC. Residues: CASSLGQGNNEQFF.

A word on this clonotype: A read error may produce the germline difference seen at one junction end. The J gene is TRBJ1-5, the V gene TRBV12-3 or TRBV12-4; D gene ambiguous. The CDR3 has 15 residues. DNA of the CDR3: TGTGCCAGCAGTGCACTAAGGGTTAGCAATCAGCCCAAGCATTTT. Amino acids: CASSALRVSNQPKHF.

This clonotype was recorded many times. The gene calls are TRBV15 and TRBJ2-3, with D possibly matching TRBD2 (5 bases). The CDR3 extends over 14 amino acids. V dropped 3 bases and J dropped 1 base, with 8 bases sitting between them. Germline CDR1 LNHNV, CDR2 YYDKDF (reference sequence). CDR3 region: CATSRTGGTDTQYF. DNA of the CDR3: TGTGCCACCAGCAGGACCGGGGGCACAGATACGCAGTATTTT.

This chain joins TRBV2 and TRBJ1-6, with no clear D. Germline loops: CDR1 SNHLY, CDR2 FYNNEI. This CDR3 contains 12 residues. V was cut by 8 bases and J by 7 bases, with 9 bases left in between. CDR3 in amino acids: CASRITNSPLHF. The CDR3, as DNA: TGTGCCAGCCGAATAACGAATTCACCCCTCCACTTT.

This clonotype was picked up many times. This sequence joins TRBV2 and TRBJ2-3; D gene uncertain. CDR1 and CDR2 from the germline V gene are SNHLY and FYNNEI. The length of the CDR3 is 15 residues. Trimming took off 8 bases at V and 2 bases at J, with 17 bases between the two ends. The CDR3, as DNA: TGTGCCAGCCCCCTTGGCGGCGGCCACACAGATACGCAGTATTTT. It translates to CASPLGGGHTDTQYF.

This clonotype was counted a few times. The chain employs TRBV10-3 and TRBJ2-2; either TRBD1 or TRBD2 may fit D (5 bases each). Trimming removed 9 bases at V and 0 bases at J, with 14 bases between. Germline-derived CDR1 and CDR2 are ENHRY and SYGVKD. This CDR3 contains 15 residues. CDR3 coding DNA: TGTGCCATTGACTCCGGGACGGCGAACACCGGGGAGCTGTTTTTT. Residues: CAIDSGTANTGELFF.

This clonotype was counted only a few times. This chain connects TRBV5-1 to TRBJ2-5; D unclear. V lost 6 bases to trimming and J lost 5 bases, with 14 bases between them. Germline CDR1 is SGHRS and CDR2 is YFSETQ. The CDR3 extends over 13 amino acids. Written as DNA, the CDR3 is TGCGCCAGCACCCCATCCTCCGGGGAGACCCAGTACTTC. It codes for CASTPSSGETQYF.

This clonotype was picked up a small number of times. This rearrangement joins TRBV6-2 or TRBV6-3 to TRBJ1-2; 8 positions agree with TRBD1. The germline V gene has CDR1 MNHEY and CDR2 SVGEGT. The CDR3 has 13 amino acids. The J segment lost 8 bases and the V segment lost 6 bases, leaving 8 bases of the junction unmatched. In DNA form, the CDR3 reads TGTGCCAGCAGACGGACAGGGCGGGGCGGCTACACCTTC. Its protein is CASRRTGRGGYTF.

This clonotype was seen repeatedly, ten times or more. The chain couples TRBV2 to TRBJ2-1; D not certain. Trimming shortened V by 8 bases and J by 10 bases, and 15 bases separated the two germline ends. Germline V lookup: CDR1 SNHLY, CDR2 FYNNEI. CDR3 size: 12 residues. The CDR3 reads CASVADNVEQFF. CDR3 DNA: TGTGCCAGCGTCGCCGATAACGTAGAGCAGTTCTTC.

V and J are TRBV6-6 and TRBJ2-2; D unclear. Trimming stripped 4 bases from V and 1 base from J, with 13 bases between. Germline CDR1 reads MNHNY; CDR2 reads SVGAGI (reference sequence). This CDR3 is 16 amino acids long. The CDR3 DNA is TGTGCCAGCAGTTCTATGGCGGCCAGGAACACCGGGGAGCTGTTTTTT. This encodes CASSSMAARNTGELFF.

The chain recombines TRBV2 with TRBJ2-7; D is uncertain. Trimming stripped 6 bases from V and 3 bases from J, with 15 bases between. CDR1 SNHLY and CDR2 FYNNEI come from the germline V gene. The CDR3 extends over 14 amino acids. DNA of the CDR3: TGTGCCAGCAGCCAAACCTGGGTTATCTACGAGCAGTACTTC. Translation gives CASSQTWVIYEQYF.

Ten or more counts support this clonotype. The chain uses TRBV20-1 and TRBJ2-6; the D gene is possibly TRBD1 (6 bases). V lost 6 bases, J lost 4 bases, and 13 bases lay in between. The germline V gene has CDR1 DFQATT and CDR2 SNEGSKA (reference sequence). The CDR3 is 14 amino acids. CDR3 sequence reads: CSAIRTEGANVLTF. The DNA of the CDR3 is TGCAGTGCCATCCGGACAGAGGGGGCCAACGTCCTGACTTTC.

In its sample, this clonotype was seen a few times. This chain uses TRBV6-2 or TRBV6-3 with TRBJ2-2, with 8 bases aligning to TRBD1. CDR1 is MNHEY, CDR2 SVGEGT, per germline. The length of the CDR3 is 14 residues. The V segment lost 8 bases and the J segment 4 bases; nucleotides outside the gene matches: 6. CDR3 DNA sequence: TGTGCCAGCCGCCGGGACAGGACCACCGGGGAGCTGTTTTTT. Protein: CASRRDRTTGELFF.

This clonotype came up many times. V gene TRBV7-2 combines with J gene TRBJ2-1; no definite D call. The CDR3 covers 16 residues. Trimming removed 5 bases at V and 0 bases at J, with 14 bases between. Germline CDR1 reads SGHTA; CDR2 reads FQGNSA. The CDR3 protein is CASSRAPRGSYNEQFF. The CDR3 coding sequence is TGTGCCAGCAGCCGCGCCCCGCGCGGCTCCTACAATGAGCAGTTCTTC.

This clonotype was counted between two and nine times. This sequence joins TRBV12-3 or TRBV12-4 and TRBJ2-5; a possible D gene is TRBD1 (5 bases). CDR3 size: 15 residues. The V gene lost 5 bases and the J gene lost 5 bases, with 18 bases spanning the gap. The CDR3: CASSPQTALRETQYF. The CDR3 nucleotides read TGTGCCAGCAGTCCTCAGACAGCCTTACGTGAGACCCAGTACTTC.

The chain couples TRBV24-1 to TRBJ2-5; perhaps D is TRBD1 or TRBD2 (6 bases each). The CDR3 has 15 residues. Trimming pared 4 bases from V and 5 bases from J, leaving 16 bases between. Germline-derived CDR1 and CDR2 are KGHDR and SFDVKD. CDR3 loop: CATSDLGQGRETQYF. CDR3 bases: TGTGCCACCAGTGACCTAGGGCAGGGGAGGGAGACCCAGTACTTC.

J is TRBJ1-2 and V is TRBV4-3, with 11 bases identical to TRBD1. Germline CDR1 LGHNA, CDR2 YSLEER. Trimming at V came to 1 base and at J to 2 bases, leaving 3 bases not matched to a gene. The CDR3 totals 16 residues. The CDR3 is CASSQVGQGVNYGYTF. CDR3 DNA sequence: TGCGCCAGCAGCCAAGTGGGACAGGGGGTAAACTATGGCTACACCTTC.

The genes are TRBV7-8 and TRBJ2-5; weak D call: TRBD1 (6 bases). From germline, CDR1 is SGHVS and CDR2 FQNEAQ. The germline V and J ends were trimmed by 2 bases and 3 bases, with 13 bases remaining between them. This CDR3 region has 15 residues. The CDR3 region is CASSLMGTKKETQYF. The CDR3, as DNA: TGTGCCAGCAGCTTAATGGGGACAAAAAAAGAGACCCAGTACTTC.

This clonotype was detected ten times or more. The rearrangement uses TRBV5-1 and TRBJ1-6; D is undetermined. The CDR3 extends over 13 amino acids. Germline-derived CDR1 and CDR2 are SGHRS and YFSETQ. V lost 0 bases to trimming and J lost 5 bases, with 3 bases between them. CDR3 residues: CASSLDDNSPLHF. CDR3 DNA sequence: TGCGCCAGCAGCTTGGATGATAATTCACCCCTCCACTTT.

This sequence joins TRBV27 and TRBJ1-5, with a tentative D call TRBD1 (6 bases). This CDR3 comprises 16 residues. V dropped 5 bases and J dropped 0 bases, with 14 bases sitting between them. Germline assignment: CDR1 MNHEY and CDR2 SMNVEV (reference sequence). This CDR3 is CASSTLPGHSNQPQHF. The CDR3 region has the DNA TGTGCCAGCAGTACCCTACCGGGACATAGCAATCAGCCCCAGCATTTT.

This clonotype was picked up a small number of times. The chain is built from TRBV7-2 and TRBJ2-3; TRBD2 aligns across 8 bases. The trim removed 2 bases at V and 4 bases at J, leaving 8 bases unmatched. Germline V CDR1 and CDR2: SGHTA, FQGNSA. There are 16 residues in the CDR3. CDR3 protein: CASSLQAGGAPDTQYF. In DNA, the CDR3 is TGTGCCAGCAGCTTACAAGCCGGGGGGGCCCCAGATACGCAGTATTTT.

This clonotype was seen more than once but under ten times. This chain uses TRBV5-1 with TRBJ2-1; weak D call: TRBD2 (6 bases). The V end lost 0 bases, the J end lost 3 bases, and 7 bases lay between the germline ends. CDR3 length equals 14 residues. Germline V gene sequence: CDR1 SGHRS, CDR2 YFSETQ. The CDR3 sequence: CASSLGTIYNEQFF. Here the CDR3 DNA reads TGCGCCAGCAGCTTGGGGACTATCTACAATGAGCAGTTCTTC.

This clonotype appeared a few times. This CDR3 is CSASGPINQPQHF. As DNA, the CDR3 is TGCAGTGCTAGTGGGCCGATAAATCAGCCCCAGCATTTT. The rearrangement uses TRBV20-1 and TRBJ1-5, with unresolved D. CDR1 and CDR2 from the germline V gene are DFQATT and SNEGSKA (reference sequence). This CDR3 region has 13 residues. The V end lost 3 bases, the J end lost 4 bases, and 10 bases lay between the germline ends.

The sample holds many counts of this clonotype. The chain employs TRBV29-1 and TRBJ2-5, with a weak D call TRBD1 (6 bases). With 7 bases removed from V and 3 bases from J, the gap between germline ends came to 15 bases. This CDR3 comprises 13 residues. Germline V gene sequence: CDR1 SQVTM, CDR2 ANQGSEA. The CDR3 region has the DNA TGCAGCGGGGGGCCGGGTGGAAAAGAGACCCAGTACTTC. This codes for CSGGPGGKETQYF.